The 32 T cell receptor beta chains listed next were all sequenced from one sample in a study of T cells in Graves' hyperthyroidism and ophthalmopathy. RNA transcripts served as the template for amplifying TCR beta CDR3 regions. The TCR CDR3 first-round RT-PCR relied on the HTBI primer set. Using its own MiXCR run on the multiplex PCR reads, TCRdb lists one record per CDR3 protein. Of fewer than 650,000 distinct CDR3 sequences listed, about 14% are singletons. Source material: blood. Source of these receptors: a woman aged 18-29 years with Graves' ophthalmopathy.

The rearrangement uses TRBV20-1 and TRBJ2-7, with 13 positions matching TRBD2. This CDR3 contains 16 residues. The trim removed 0 bases at V and 7 bases at J, leaving 9 bases unmatched. The V gene's germline CDR1 is DFQATT and CDR2 SNEGSKA (reference sequence). Here the CDR3 reads CSAREAGLAGSGEQYF. The CDR3 region has the DNA TGCAGTGCTAGAGAGGCGGGACTAGCGGGAAGTGGGGAGCAGTACTTC.

This clonotype turned up a few times. V usage is TRBV20-1 and J usage is TRBJ2-5; the D is unclear. The CDR3 runs to 13 residues. Per the germline V gene, CDR1 is DFQATT and CDR2 is SNEGSKA (reference sequence). Trimming removed 4 bases from V and 1 base from J, with 10 bases in between. CDR3 sequence (DNA): TGCAGTGCTACCAAGCAATCCCAAGAGACCCAGTACTTC. The encoded protein is CSATKQSQETQYF.

This clonotype was seen at least ten times. The V call is TRBV6-1, the J call TRBJ1-6; TRBD1 matches 7 bases. V shed 6 bases, J shed 10 bases, and the junction held 18 bases outside the gene matches. CDR1 MNHNS and CDR2 SASEGT come from the germline V gene. The CDR3 covers 17 residues. The CDR3 DNA sequence: TGTGCCAGCAGCGAAAACCAGGGGGGAGTCTCAAGCTCACCCCTCCACTTT. This translates into CASSENQGGVSSSPLHF.

This clonotype was detected ten times or more. In DNA form, the CDR3 reads TGCAGTGCTCTCAATCCAGATTACTATAGCAATCAGCCCCAGCATTTT. This gives the protein CSALNPDYYSNQPQHF. The chain uses TRBV20-1 and TRBJ1-5; no clear D gene. The CDR3 is 16 amino acids. V shed 5 bases and J shed 0 bases, with 17 bases lying between them. Germline V gene lookup returns CDR1 DFQATT and CDR2 SNEGSKA (reference sequence).

This clonotype was seen many times. The CDR3 spells CASSTGVNTEAFF. Here the CDR3 DNA reads TGTGCCAGCTCGACGGGAGTGAACACTGAAGCTTTCTTT. The chain links TRBV6-2 or TRBV6-3 to TRBJ1-1; D gene unclear. Germline V gene data show CDR1 as MNHEY and CDR2 as SVGEGT. Trimming left V 8 bases short and J 0 bases short, with 10 bases between. This CDR3 has 13 residues.

This clonotype came up many times. The chain carries TRBV18 and TRBJ2-7; 8 nucleotides align to TRBD1. The germline gives CDR1 KGHSH, CDR2 LQKENI. The CDR3 length is 14 residues. The V segment lost 5 bases and the J segment 5 bases; nucleotides outside the gene matches: 8. DNA for the CDR3: TGTGCCAGCTCATCCCAGGGGGCGAAGCACGAGCAGTACTTC. It is translated as CASSSQGAKHEQYF.

This clonotype was seen only a few times. The chain employs TRBV7-3 and TRBJ1-1, with D perhaps TRBD1 (5 bases). This CDR3 spans 12 amino acids. Per germline, CDR1 SGHTA and CDR2 FQGTGA. With 1 base removed from V and 8 bases from J, the gap between germline ends came to 8 bases. The CDR3 loop reads CASSLNGGEAFF. The CDR3 nucleotides are TGTGCCAGCAGCTTAAACGGGGGGGAAGCTTTCTTT.

This clonotype was observed at least ten times. The chain joins TRBV11-1 to TRBJ2-1; 9 bases map to TRBD1. Germline values: CDR1 SGHAT, CDR2 FQDESV (reference sequence). Losses at the gene ends were 3 bases for V and 4 bases for J; bases not matched to a gene: 10. The CDR3 has 17 amino acids. The CDR3 is CASSFWDREFSYNEQFF. Here the CDR3 DNA reads TGTGCCAGCAGCTTCTGGGACAGGGAGTTCTCATACAATGAGCAGTTCTTC.

The chain combines TRBV6-2 or TRBV6-3 with TRBJ2-2; 7 bases agree with TRBD2. V was clipped by 2 bases and J by 2 bases; unmatched bases: 5. Germline loops: CDR1 MNHEY, CDR2 SVGEGT. CDR3 size: 16 residues. CDR3 loop: CASSYSASGNTGELFF. DNA of the CDR3: TGTGCCAGCAGTTACAGTGCTAGCGGCAACACCGGGGAGCTGTTTTTT.

The rearrangement joins TRBV5-1 to TRBJ2-5; TRBD2 aligns across 7 bases. Germline V gene lookup returns CDR1 SGHRS and CDR2 YFSETQ. This CDR3 is built from 14 residues. The V gene end was trimmed by 2 bases and the J gene end by 2 bases; junction bases not matched to a gene: 3. The DNA for the CDR3 is TGCGCCAGCAGCTTCTTGCGGGAGCAAGAGACCCAGTACTTC. Translating it yields CASSFLREQETQYF. The whole variable domain, filled in from reference TRBV5-1 and TRBJ2-5, reads KAGVTQTPRYLIKTRGQQVTLSCSPISGHRSVSWYQQTPGQGLQFLFEYFSETQRNKGNFPGRFSGRQFSNSRSEMNVSTLELGDSALYLCASSFLREQETQYFGPGTRLLVL.

The chain is built from TRBV12-3 or TRBV12-4 and TRBJ2-5; TRBD2 matches at 13 bases. After removal of 5 bases from V and 3 bases from J, the junction contained 9 bases not matched to a gene. The CDR3 runs to 17 residues. The chain's CDR3 is CASSNVSGTSGKETQYF. The CDR3 region has the DNA TGTGCCAGCAGTAATGTCTCCGGGACTAGCGGGAAAGAGACCCAGTACTTC.

On this clonotype itself: A much more abundant neighbour one base away suggests this may be a read error. Because it lacks the conserved phenylalanine or tryptophan at the end, this CDR3 is likely a read error. The J gene is TRBJ2-1, the V gene TRBV12-3 or TRBV12-4; weak D call: TRBD2 (5 bases). V shed 6 bases and J shed 2 bases, with 17 bases lying between them. The length of the CDR3 is 16 residues. As DNA, the CDR3 is TGTGCCAGCAGGTCTAGCTTGAGTGGCCCCTACAATGAGCAGTTCCTC. Translated: CASRSSLSGPYNEQFL.

V is TRBV18 and J is TRBJ1-6; maybe TRBD1 (6 bases). The germline gives CDR1 KGHSH, CDR2 LQKENI. This CDR3 comprises 15 residues. Trimming stripped 6 bases from V and 6 bases from J, with 15 bases between. The CDR3 sequence: CASSTGNLPNSPLHF. CDR3 DNA: TGTGCCAGCTCCACAGGGAATTTGCCTAATTCACCCCTCCACTTT.

This clonotype was counted ten times or more. The rearrangement uses TRBV9 and TRBJ2-1, with 13 positions matching TRBD2. This CDR3 contains 16 residues. The germline V gene has CDR1 SGDLS and CDR2 YYNGEE. The V gene end was trimmed by 4 bases and the J gene end by 8 bases; junction bases not matched to a gene: 9. The CDR3 protein is CASSPRTSGRADEQFF. The CDR3 nucleotides read TGTGCCAGCAGCCCAAGGACTAGCGGGAGAGCAGATGAGCAGTTCTTC.

As regards this clonotype: Given a much more abundant clone one base away, this may be a read error. Since no conserved phenylalanine or tryptophan closes the CDR3, a read error is the likely cause. This chain uses TRBV30 with TRBJ2-1; 10 nucleotides agree with TRBD2. The CDR3 sequence is 16 residues long. J was trimmed by 3 bases and V by 0 bases; bases with no gene match: 5. In germline, CDR1 is GTSNPN, CDR2 SVGIG (reference sequence). The CDR3 reads CAWSVGASGGYNEQFL. The CDR3 bases are TGTGCCTGGAGTGTGGGGGCTAGCGGGGGCTACAATGAGCAGTTCCTC.

This clonotype was observed at least ten times. The chain recombines TRBV6-1 with TRBJ1-5; 8 bases map to TRBD1. Germline V gene lookup returns CDR1 MNHNS and CDR2 SASEGT. V was clipped by 7 bases and J by 0 bases; unmatched bases: 11. The length of the CDR3 is 17 residues. The CDR3 nucleotides are TGTGCCAGCACCCGAGGAGACAGGGGAAATAGCAATCAGCCCCAGCATTTT. It codes for CASTRGDRGNSNQPQHF.

In its sample, this clonotype was seen many times. The V call is TRBV20-1, the J call TRBJ2-1; D ambiguous. CDR3 length: 12 amino acids. Per germline, CDR1 DFQATT and CDR2 SNEGSKA (reference sequence). Trimming took 0 bases from V and 9 from J, leaving 9 bases between them. CDR3: CSARDQPFEQFF. The CDR3 DNA reads TGCAGTGCTAGAGATCAACCTTTTGAGCAGTTCTTC.

This clonotype was counted ten times or more. The chain carries TRBV30 and TRBJ1-4; possible D gene TRBD1, 6 bases. Trimming removed 2 bases from V and 3 bases from J, with 13 bases in between. CDR3 length equals 15 residues. CDR1 is GTSNPN and CDR2 is SVGIG in the germline V gene (reference sequence). CDR3: CAWSLKGGANEKLFF. The CDR3 DNA reads TGTGCCTGGAGTTTAAAGGGGGGGGCTAATGAAAAACTGTTTTTT.

This clonotype was seen at least ten times. In DNA form, the CDR3 reads TGTGCCAGCAGTTTGGGGACAGGGAGCCTCTACGAGCAGTACTTC. It is translated as CASSLGTGSLYEQYF. The chain couples TRBV12-3 or TRBV12-4 to TRBJ2-7, with TRBD1 identical over 9 bases. With 3 bases clipped from V and 3 bases from J, the junction kept 6 bases outside the gene matches. The CDR3 runs 15 residues.

This clonotype showed up many times. This chain uses TRBV29-1 with TRBJ2-1; D is unclear. This CDR3 spans 14 amino acids. Trimming cost V 1 base and J 2 bases, with 9 bases left between them. CDR1 is SQVTM, CDR2 ANQGSEA, per germline. CDR3 bases: TGCAGCGTTGAAGGGGCTTGGCCCTACAATGAGCAGTTCTTC. Translation gives CSVEGAWPYNEQFF.

This clonotype was seen repeatedly, ten times or more. V usage is TRBV30 and J usage is TRBJ2-3; D is ambiguous. V was clipped by 3 bases and J by 4 bases, with 2 bases between them. Germline-derived CDR1 and CDR2 are GTSNPN and SVGIG (reference sequence). The CDR3 totals 10 residues. The CDR3 DNA follows: TGTGCCTGGAGGGCAGATACGCAGTATTTT. It codes for CAWRADTQYF.

This clonotype was picked up many times. This chain uses TRBV10-3 with TRBJ2-7, with 10 bases matching TRBD2. J was trimmed by 0 bases and V by 5 bases; bases with no gene match: 1. Germline loops: CDR1 ENHRY, CDR2 SYGVKD. This CDR3 is built from 14 residues. DNA of the CDR3: TGTGCCATCAGTAGCGGGAGGGCCTCCTACGAGCAGTACTTC. Its protein product is CAISSGRASYEQYF.

This clonotype was found a few times. This chain links TRBV3-2 with TRBJ2-1; TRBD1 is the table's D call and was not checked against the DNA. TRBV3-2 corresponds to a pseudogene. This CDR3 region has 14 residues. CDR3 nucleotides: TGTGCCAGCATATCCCGGGACAGGGAAGATGAGCAGTTCTTC. Its protein is CASISRDREDEQFF.

This clonotype was observed a handful of times. The chain's CDR3 is CASIRFHEAFF. The CDR3 DNA sequence: TGTGCCAGCATACGGTTCCATGAAGCTTTCTTT. This chain links TRBV6-1 with TRBJ1-1, with D unresolved. The CDR3 has 11 amino acids. Looked up from germline, CDR1 is MNHNS and CDR2 is SASEGT. The V end was cut by 7 bases, the J end by 7 bases, with 10 bases between.

This clonotype occurred a few times. The genes are TRBV19 and TRBJ2-7; 9 bases agree with TRBD1. V lost 5 bases, J lost 1 base, and 6 bases stayed unmatched. From germline, CDR1 is LNHDA and CDR2 SQIVND (reference sequence). CDR3 length: 15 residues. Here the CDR3 DNA reads TGTGCCAGTAGTTACTCGGACAGGGGATCCTACGAGCAGTACTTC. Translation: CASSYSDRGSYEQYF.

This rearrangement joins TRBV2 to TRBJ2-5; a weak D match, TRBD1 (7 bases). The V and J ends lost 2 bases and 5 bases respectively, with 24 bases between them. This CDR3 has 18 amino acids. In germline, CDR1 is SNHLY, CDR2 FYNNEI. DNA of the CDR3: TGTGCCAGCAGTGAACCCCCCGCGACAGGGAGGAATGAGGAGACCCAGTACTTC. Its translation: CASSEPPATGRNEETQYF.

This clonotype occurred many times. The V and J genes are TRBV12-3 or TRBV12-4 and TRBJ2-2, with no clear D. V was shortened by 3 bases and J by 6 bases, with 17 bases between the two germline ends. CDR3 length: 16 amino acids. CDR3 residues: CASSFQFRVSAGELFF. The CDR3 DNA reads TGTGCCAGCAGTTTCCAATTTAGAGTTTCGGCCGGGGAGCTGTTTTTT.

This clonotype was seen more than once but under ten times. An end of the junction differs from the germline gene, which may be a read error. The chain joins TRBV7-3 to TRBJ1-2; D is unclear. There are 14 residues in the CDR3. CDR1 and CDR2 from the germline V gene are SGHTA and FQGTGA. CDR3 loop: CASSWIRESPTKAF. The CDR3 region has the DNA TGTGCCAGCAGCTGGATCCGGGAGAGCCCGACTAAGGCCTTC.

The table lists this clonotype with a few counts. The chain employs TRBV12-3 or TRBV12-4 and TRBJ1-5, with no clear D. This CDR3 comprises 16 residues. The V end was cut by 5 bases, the J end by 4 bases, with 18 bases between. CDR3 sequence (DNA): TGTGCCAGCAGTCCCGGGCTCTGGCCGCAGAATCAGCCCCAGCATTTT. Residues: CASSPGLWPQNQPQHF.

The chain has TRBV7-9 and TRBJ2-1; 11 nucleotides agree with TRBD2. CDR3 length: 19 amino acids. Losses at the gene ends were 6 bases for V and 0 bases for J; bases not matched to a gene: 13. Germline CDR1 SEHNR, CDR2 FQNEAQ (reference sequence). The CDR3: CASSYSGTSGRSSYNEQFF. The CDR3 DNA sequence: TGTGCCAGCAGTTACTCCGGGACTAGCGGACGCAGCTCCTACAATGAGCAGTTCTTC.

This clonotype was observed at least ten times. A read error may produce the germline difference seen at one junction end. The V gene is TRBV4-1, the J gene TRBJ2-7; a possible D gene is TRBD2 (6 bases). Germline V gives CDR1 MGHRA, CDR2 YSYEKL. CDR3 length equals 13 residues. The CDR3 coding sequence is TGTGCCAGCAGCCAAGGCGGGACCTACGAGCAGTACTTC. Its protein is CASSQGGTYEQYF.

About this clonotype: No conserved phenylalanine or tryptophan is present at the end of the CDR3, so a read error is the likely explanation. The chain couples TRBV19 to TRBJ1-1; 7 bases align to TRBD1. V shed 7 bases and J 3 bases; nucleotides not matched to a gene: 8. The CDR3 consists of 14 residues. The V gene's germline CDR1 is LNHDA and CDR2 SQIVND (reference sequence). CDR3 loop: CASNHRGRDTEAFS. In DNA, the CDR3 is TGTGCCAGTAATCACAGGGGTCGGGACACTGAAGCTTTCTCT.